This T cell receptor beta chain was recorded in a study of blood T cell repertoires in COVID-19. Across the study: COVID-19 samples from acute and convalescent phases originated in the United States, Italy and Spain. T cells, B-cell-depleted T cells, or PBMCs supplied cDNA or gDNA.

The V gene end was trimmed by 5 bases and the J gene end by 6 bases; junction bases not matched to a gene: 1. The CDR3 is 13 residues long. Per the germline V gene, CDR1 is PRHDT and CDR2 is FYEKMQ (reference sequence). The Seattle site enrolled patients during active infection and followed them longitudinally. Methods used by the authors: Scientists estimated how many nucleated cells there were by amplifying reference gene primers. Some clones are missing from TCRdb's copy, which holds only in-frame ones; the method was immunoSEQ multiplex PCR. The DNA was the basis for D and trimming; V, J and clone size are from that table. There are approximately 70,000 clones in the sample; approximately 93% occur only once, and just over 2.5% lies in the top ten.

The chain has TRBV13 and TRBJ2-7; 13 bases line up with TRBD2. Sequenced sample: peripheral blood. This sequence originates from a man aged 45-65 years with COVID-19, enrolled during active disease. The CDR3 nucleotides read TGTGCCAGCAGCACTAGCGGGAGGGCCGAGCAGTACTTC. Translated: CASSTSGRAEQYF.